These T cell receptor beta chains were read from a single sample in a study of T cells in Graves' hyperthyroidism and ophthalmopathy. MiXCR, applied by TCRdb to the multiplex PCR reads, yields one record per CDR3 protein. The sample includes approximately 100,000 distinct CDR3 sequences, roughly 39% seen only once; the top ten take roughly a tenth. Sequences were obtained from peripheral blood or thyroid tissue (not recorded which). The receptors were sampled from a woman aged 25 to 39 with Graves' hyperthyroidism. Both conserved end residues are part of each CDR3. D genes are given only for firm matches. Clone size is shown for a subset of rows, as once, few, many or a class of expanded clone.

TRBJ2-7 TRBD2 TRBV6-5 NA TGCGCCAGCAGTGAGTCTGGGACTAGCGGGAGCTCCTACGAGCAGTACTTC CASSESGTSGSSYEQYF
TRBJ2-3 TRBD2 TRBV15 NA TGTGCCACCAGCAGAGACATAGCGGGAGTTGCAGATACGCGGTATTTT CATSRDIAGVADTRYF
TRBJ1-1 TRBD1 TRBV18 NA TGTGCCAGCTCACCTCGGACAGGACAATTGGCCTACACTGAAGCTTTCTTT CASSPRTGQLAYTEAFF
TRBJ2-3 TRBD2 TRBV20-1 many TGCAGTGCTGGTGGACTAGCGGGAATGGTAGATACGCAGTATTTT CSAGGLAGMVDTQYF
TRBJ2-2 TRBD1 TRBV20-1 NA TGCAGTGCTAAACGGACAGGGTGGTCCGGGGAGCTGTTTTTT CSAKRTGWSGELFF
TRBJ1-6 TRBD1 TRBV5-5 many TGTGCCAGCAGCGGGTGGACAGGGGCTAATTCACCCCTCCACTTT CASSGWTGANSPLHF
TRBJ2-3 NA TRBV5-1 many TGCGCCAGCAGCCCCTCCGGTGAGAGGACCGATACGCAGTATTTT CASSPSGERTDTQYF
TRBJ2-2 NA TRBV11-3 many TGTGCCAGCAAGTTTAGTCGGAACACCGGGGAGCTGTTTTTT CASKFSRNTGELFF
TRBJ2-3 NA TRBV5-1 NA TGTGCCAGCAGCTTGACATCCGGGCGATACACAGATACGCAGTATTTT CASSLTSGRYTDTQYF
TRBJ1-5 NA TRBV2 NA TGTGCCAGCAGTGCGGGACCCGGAGGGGCGAGGGGGCCCCAGCATTTT CASSAGPGGARGPQHF
TRBJ1-4 NA TRBV10-3 many TGTGCCATCAGGGGGAGTGATGGTGAAAAACTGTTTTTT CAIRGSDGEKLFF
TRBJ2-5 NA TRBV20-1 NA TGCAGTCCTCCGGTATTAGGCGGGGCGGAGGCCCAGTACTTC CSPPVLGGAEAQYF
TRBJ1-6 NA TRBV2 many TGTGCCAGCGGCCGGGGGCGCGGGAATTCACCCCTCCACTTT CASGRGRGNSPLHF
TRBJ1-5 TRBD1 TRBV28 NA TGTGCCAGCAGACCCTCGGACAGGGGAAGCAATCAGCCCCAGCATTTT CASRPSDRGSNQPQHF
TRBJ2-5 NA TRBV5-1 NA TGCGCCAGCAGCCAAGAGAGGGTAGGAAACACCCAGTACTTC CASSQERVGNTQYF
TRBJ1-1 NA TRBV15 NA TGTGCCACCAGCAGTTCGCCGGGACTAAACACTGAAGCTTTCTTT CATSSSPGLNTEAFF
TRBJ2-5 TRBD2 TRBV10-3 NA TGTGCCATCAGTGAGCGACTAGCGGGAGGGGAGACCCAGTACTTC CAISERLAGGETQYF
TRBJ2-3 NA TRBV4-2 few TGTGCCAGCAGCCAAGATCTGGGTCCTAGGGCGGATACGCAGTATTTT CASSQDLGPRADTQYF
TRBJ1-1 TRBD1 TRBV7-3 many TGTGCCAGCAGCTTTGGGGAAACTACAGGGGAAGGTGGGGAAGCTTTCTTT CASSFGETTGEGGEAFF
TRBJ1-3 NA TRBV9 NA TGTGCCAGCAGCGTTACAGGGAGTCCTGGAAACACCATATATTTT CASSVTGSPGNTIYF
TRBJ2-7 TRBD2 TRBV28 many TGTGCCAGCAGGAGAAGACTAGCGGGGAACTACGAGCAGTACTTC CASRRRLAGNYEQYF
TRBJ2-2 TRBD2 TRBV7-8 NA TGTGCCAGCAGTTTCACTCGCCCTAGCGGAATTATCGCGAACACCGGGGAGCTGTTTTTT CASSFTRPSGIIANTGELFF
TRBJ1-2 TRBD1 TRBV5-5 NA TGTGCCAGCAGCGGGTGGACAGGGGTTCATGGCTACACCTTC CASSGWTGVHGYTF
TRBJ1-1 NA TRBV5-1 many TGCGCCAGCAGCTTGGCCAGGACGGACACTGAAGCTTTCTTT CASSLARTDTEAFF
TRBJ2-5 TRBD2 TRBV12-3/TRBV12-4 NA TGTGCCAGCAGCGGACTAGCGGCGGAGACCCAGTACTTC CASSGLAAETQYF
TRBJ2-2 NA TRBV2 many TGTGCCAGCAGGGCGGGACAGTTCACCGGGGAGCTGTTTTTT CASRAGQFTGELFF
TRBJ2-5 TRBD1 TRBV7-2 many TGTGCCAGCAGCTTATGGGGGACAGGGGTCGGGCTGGAAGAGATCCAGTACTTC CASSLWGTGVGLEEIQYF
TRBJ2-7 TRBD2 TRBV10-3 NA TGTGCCATCAGGCTGACTAGCGATAGATTCTACGAGCAGTACTTC CAIRLTSDRFYEQYF
TRBJ2-5 NA TRBV15 NA TGTGCCACCAGCAGCTGGTTAGGGGAAGAGACCCAGTACTTC CATSSWLGEETQYF